Listed below are T cell receptor beta chains from one sample, sequenced in a study of T-cell memory formation after mild COVID-19. TCRdb passed the 5' RACE reads through MiXCR, listing each CDR3 protein once. The table has under 450,000 distinct CDR3 sequences, approximately 15% seen once. The specimen was PBMCs or a T cell subset sorted from them (not recorded which). These receptor sequences come from a man younger than 35 who had mild COVID-19 (a few samples of this study predate the infection). Cell type and time point are not known. Both conserved end residues are part of each CDR3. A D gene is named only where the DNA matches it firmly. Size is stated for part of the rows, as once, few or many counts, or as a class when the clone is expanded.

j_call d_call v_call clone_size cdr3_nt cdr3_aa
TRBJ2-3 TRBD2 TRBV7-3 - TGTGCCAGCAGCTTTGGCGGGGGGATAATCACAGATACGCAGTATTTT CASSFGGGIITDTQYF
TRBJ1-2 TRBD1 TRBV12-3/TRBV12-4 few TGTGCCAGCAGCGGGACAGGATTTGGCTACACCTTC CASSGTGFGYTF
TRBJ2-1 - TRBV25-1 few TGTGCCAGCAAGGCCGGGGCTCTCTCCTACAATGAGCAGTTCTTC CASKAGALSYNEQFF
TRBJ1-1 TRBD1 TRBV6-5 - TGTGCCAGCAGGTCGGGACAGGAGAACACTGAAGCTTTCTTT CASRSGQENTEAFF
TRBJ2-7 - TRBV9 few TGTGCCAGCAGCGTAAATTTGAGGCGGGGAGCGTGGGAGCAGTACTTC CASSVNLRRGAWEQYF
TRBJ1-2 - TRBV11-2 - TGTGCCAGCAGCTTATTAAGTCAGGGTCGAATTAGAGGCTACACCTTC CASSLLSQGRIRGYTF
TRBJ2-1 - TRBV2 few TGTGCCAGCACCCAACGAGTAGTGGCTGAGCAGTTCTTC CASTQRVVAEQFF
TRBJ1-6 - TRBV6-2/TRBV6-3 - TGTGCCAGCAGTTACCAGGCTTCACCCCTCCACTTT CASSYQASPLHF
TRBJ2-2 - TRBV9 many TGTGCCAGCGGCGATACGAACACCGGGGAGCTGTTTTTT CASGDTNTGELFF
TRBJ2-1 TRBD2 TRBV19 many TGTGCCAGTAGTATAGATCGTAGCGGGTCCTACAATGAGCAGTTCTTC CASSIDRSGSYNEQFF
TRBJ1-6 - TRBV7-2 few TGTGCCAGCAGCTCACAGGGATGGAATTCACCCCTCCACTTT CASSSQGWNSPLHF
TRBJ2-2 TRBD2 TRBV6-2/TRBV6-3 few TGTGCCAGCAGTTACTCGACTAGCTGGGTCGGGGAGCTGTTTTTT CASSYSTSWVGELFF
TRBJ1-4 - TRBV12-3/TRBV12-4 few TGTGCCAGCAGTAGAGGGAATAATGAAAAACTGTTTTTT CASSRGNNEKLFF
TRBJ1-6 TRBD1 TRBV6-2/TRBV6-3 many TGTGCCAGCAGTTCGAGGGGGCGCGGAAATTCACCCCTCCACTTT CASSSRGRGNSPLHF
TRBJ2-4 - TRBV12-3/TRBV12-4 - TGTGCCAGCAGTTTTAAAGTAACTAGCCCCCCGGACTTC CASSFKVTSPPDF
TRBJ2-5 - TRBV10-3 few TGTGCCATCAGTGAGCCGGACAGTAGAGGCGAGACCCAGTACTTC CAISEPDSRGETQYF
TRBJ2-3 - TRBV6-6 - TGTGCCAGCAGAGACCCGGGGGCTGGAGATACGCAGTATTTT CASRDPGAGDTQYF
TRBJ1-1 TRBD1 TRBV4-1 many TGCGCCAGCAGCCACAGTAGACAGGGAGGCACTGAAGCTTTCTTT CASSHSRQGGTEAFF
TRBJ2-4 - TRBV25-1 - TGTGCCAGCAGTGAACATGGGACCAAAAACATTCAGTACTTC CASSEHGTKNIQYF
TRBJ2-7 - TRBV7-9 - TGTGCCAGCAGCCTCGATAACTACGAGCAGTACTTC CASSLDNYEQYF
TRBJ1-2 TRBD1 TRBV2 few TGTGCCAGCAGTGTGGACAGGCCCTATGGCTACACCTTC CASSVDRPYGYTF
TRBJ2-2 TRBD1 TRBV5-1 few TGCGCCAGCAGCCAGGACAGGGTGACCGGGGAGCTGTTTTTT CASSQDRVTGELFF
TRBJ2-1 TRBD1 TRBV9 - TGTGCCAGTGGACTCCGGGACAGGGACTACAATGAGCAGTTCTTC CASGLRDRDYNEQFF
TRBJ1-2 - TRBV7-2 - TGTGACAGCAGTCCCGCAGGGTTGAGGGGCTATGGCTACACCTTC CDSSPAGLRGYGYTF
TRBJ1-2 - TRBV7-8 - TGTGCCAGCAGCATATCTCCACAGAACTATGGCTACACCTTC CASSISPQNYGYTF
TRBJ2-7 TRBD1 TRBV5-1 - TGCGCCAGCAGCTTAAAGGGACAGCTCTACGAGCAGTACTTC CASSLKGQLYEQYF
TRBJ2-1 - TRBV6-6 - TGTGCCAGCAGCCCCGACAGACCTACCTACAATGAGCAGTTCTTC CASSPDRPTYNEQFF
TRBJ1-2 - TRBV4-3 few TGCGCCAGCAGCCAAGTTACCCACACTCAATACGGCTACACCTTC CASSQVTHTQYGYTF
TRBJ2-5 - TRBV7-8 many TGTGCCAGCAGCTCCCGGAACCAAGAGACCCAGTACTTC CASSSRNQETQYF
TRBJ2-1 TRBD1 TRBV23-1 - TGCGCCAGCAGTCTTCGACAGGGGAACCTCTTC CASSLRQGNLF
TRBJ1-2 - TRBV6-6 - TGTGCCAGCAGTTATACCGGGGAGGACGGCTACACCTTC CASSYTGEDGYTF
TRBJ2-3 TRBD2 TRBV5-1 - TGCGCCAGCAGCTTTCAAGCGGGGAGCAATACGCAGTATTTT CASSFQAGSNTQYF
TRBJ1-2 - TRBV20-1 - TGCAGTGCTCGGGACACCGGTTCATCAGGGGCTTTTGGCTACACCTTC CSARDTGSSGAFGYTF
TRBJ2-3 TRBD2 TRBV7-3 many TGTGCCAGCAGCTCGACAGCGGGGGGTAGCACAGATACGCAGTATTTT CASSSTAGGSTDTQYF
TRBJ2-7 TRBD1 TRBV27 few TGTGCCAGCAGCCGGGACAGCCGCTCCTACGAGCAGTACTTC CASSRDSRSYEQYF
TRBJ1-3 - TRBV11-2 few TGTGCCAGCAGCTTAGATTACGCCCCTGGAAACACCATATATTTT CASSLDYAPGNTIYF
TRBJ2-1 - TRBV6-4 many TGTGCCAGCAGTCCGGACACCCCGCACAATGAGCAGTTCTTC CASSPDTPHNEQFF
TRBJ2-3 - TRBV20-1 - TGCAGTGCTCGGAGGAGGGGCACAGATACGCAGTATTTT CSARRRGTDTQYF
TRBJ1-2 - TRBV6-5 - TGTGCCAGCAAAAACCGGGGATCTGGCTACACCTTC CASKNRGSGYTF
TRBJ2-1 - TRBV12-3/TRBV12-4 - TGTGCCAGCAGTTTCCGGGTGGTGAATGAGCAGTTCTTC CASSFRVVNEQFF
TRBJ2-5 - TRBV6-6 few TGTGCCAGCAGTTACCCTAGCGGAGGGGGAGAGACCCAGTACTTC CASSYPSGGGETQYF
TRBJ1-5 - TRBV4-1 few TGCGCCAGCAGCCAAGATGTAAAGGGCAATCAGCCCCAGCATTTT CASSQDVKGNQPQHF
TRBJ1-1 - TRBV4-2 many TGTGCCAGCAGCCAAGCAGGTTTGAACACTGAAGCTTTCTTT CASSQAGLNTEAFF
TRBJ2-5 TRBD2 TRBV7-8 few TGTGCCAGCAGCTTAGCGAACGGGGGGGTCGGAGAGACCCAGTACTTC CASSLANGGVGETQYF
TRBJ2-7 - TRBV25-1 - TGTGCCAGCAGTGAATACAAAGGGGCCTACGAGCAGTACTTC CASSEYKGAYEQYF